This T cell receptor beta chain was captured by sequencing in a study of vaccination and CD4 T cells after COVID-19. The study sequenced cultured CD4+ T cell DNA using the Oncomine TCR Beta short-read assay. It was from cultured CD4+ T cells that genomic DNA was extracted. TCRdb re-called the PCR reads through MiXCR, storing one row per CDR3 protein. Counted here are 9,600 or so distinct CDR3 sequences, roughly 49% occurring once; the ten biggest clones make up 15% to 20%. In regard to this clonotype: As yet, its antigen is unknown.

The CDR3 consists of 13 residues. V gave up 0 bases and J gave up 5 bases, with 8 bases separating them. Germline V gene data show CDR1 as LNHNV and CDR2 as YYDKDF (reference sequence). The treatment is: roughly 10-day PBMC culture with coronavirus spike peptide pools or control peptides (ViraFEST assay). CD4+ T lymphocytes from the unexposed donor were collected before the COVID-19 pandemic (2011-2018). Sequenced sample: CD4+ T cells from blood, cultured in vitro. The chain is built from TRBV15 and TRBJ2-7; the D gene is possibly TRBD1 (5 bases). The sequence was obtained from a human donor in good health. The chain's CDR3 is CATSRDIRDEQYF. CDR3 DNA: TGTGCCACCAGCAGAGATATCAGGGACGAGCAGTACTTC.